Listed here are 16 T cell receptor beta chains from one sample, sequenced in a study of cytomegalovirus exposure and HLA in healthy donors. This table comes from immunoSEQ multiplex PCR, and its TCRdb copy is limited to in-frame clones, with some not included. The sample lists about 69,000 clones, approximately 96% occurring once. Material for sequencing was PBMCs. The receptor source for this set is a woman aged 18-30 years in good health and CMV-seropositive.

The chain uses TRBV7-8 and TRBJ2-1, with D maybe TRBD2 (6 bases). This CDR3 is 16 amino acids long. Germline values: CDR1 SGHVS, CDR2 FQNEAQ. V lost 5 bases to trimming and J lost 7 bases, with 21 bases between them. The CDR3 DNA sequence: TGTGCCAGCAGCGGAAGGGGTGGGACTTTAGGGAATGAGCAGTTCTTC. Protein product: CASSGRGGTLGNEQFF.

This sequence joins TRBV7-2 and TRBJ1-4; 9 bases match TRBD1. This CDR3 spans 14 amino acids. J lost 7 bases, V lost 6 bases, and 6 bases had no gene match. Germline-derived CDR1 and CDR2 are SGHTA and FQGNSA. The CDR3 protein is CASSPQGAVEKLFF. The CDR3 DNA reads TGTGCCAGCAGTCCACAGGGGGCGGTTGAAAAACTGTTTTTT.

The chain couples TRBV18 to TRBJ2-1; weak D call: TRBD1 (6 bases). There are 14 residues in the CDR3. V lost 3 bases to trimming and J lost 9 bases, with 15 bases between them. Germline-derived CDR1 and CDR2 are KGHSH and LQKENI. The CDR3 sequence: CASSPSGQSGEQFF. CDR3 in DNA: TGTGCCAGCTCACCCAGCGGACAGTCCGGTGAGCAGTTCTTC.

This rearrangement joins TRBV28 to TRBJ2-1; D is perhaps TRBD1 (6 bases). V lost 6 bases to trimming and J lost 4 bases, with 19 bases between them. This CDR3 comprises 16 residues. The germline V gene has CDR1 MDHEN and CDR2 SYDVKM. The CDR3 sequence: CASSSTGGMVYNEQFF. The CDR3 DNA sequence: TGTGCCAGCAGCAGCACTGGGGGCATGGTATACAATGAGCAGTTCTTC.

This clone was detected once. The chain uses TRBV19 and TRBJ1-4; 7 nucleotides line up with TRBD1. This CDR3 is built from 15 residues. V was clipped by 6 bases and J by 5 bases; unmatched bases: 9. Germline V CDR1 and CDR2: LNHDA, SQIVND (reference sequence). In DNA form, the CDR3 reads TGTGCCAGTAGACGTACAGGGGTAGGGAATGAAAAACTGTTTTTT. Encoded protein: CASRRTGVGNEKLFF.

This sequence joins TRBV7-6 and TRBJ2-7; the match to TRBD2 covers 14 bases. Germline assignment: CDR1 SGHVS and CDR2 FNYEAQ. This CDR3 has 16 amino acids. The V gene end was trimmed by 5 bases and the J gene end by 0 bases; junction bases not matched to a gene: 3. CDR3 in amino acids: CASSLGLAGGSYEQYF. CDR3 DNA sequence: TGTGCCAGCAGCCTCGGACTAGCGGGAGGCTCCTACGAGCAGTACTTC.

The DNA for the CDR3 is TGTGCCAGCTCACCCGTAGCGGGAGGAGGTGGTGAGCAGTTCTTC. Translation: CASSPVAGGGGEQFF. The chain employs TRBV18 and TRBJ2-1, with TRBD2 matching 10 bases. The length of the CDR3 is 15 residues. Trimming at V came to 3 bases and at J to 9 bases, leaving 8 bases not matched to a gene. Germline values: CDR1 KGHSH, CDR2 LQKENI.

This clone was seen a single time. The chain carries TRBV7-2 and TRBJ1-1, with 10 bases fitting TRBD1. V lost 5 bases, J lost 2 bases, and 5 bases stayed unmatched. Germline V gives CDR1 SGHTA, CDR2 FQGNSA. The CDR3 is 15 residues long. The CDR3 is CASSPRTGGNTEAFF. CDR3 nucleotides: TGTGCCAGCAGCCCCAGGACAGGGGGAAACACTGAAGCTTTCTTT.

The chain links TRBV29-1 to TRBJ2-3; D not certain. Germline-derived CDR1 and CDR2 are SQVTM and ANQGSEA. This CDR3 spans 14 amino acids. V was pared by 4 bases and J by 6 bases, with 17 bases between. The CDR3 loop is CSVVASPVIDTQYF. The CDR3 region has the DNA TGCAGCGTTGTCGCCTCCCCAGTCATTGATACGCAGTATTTT.

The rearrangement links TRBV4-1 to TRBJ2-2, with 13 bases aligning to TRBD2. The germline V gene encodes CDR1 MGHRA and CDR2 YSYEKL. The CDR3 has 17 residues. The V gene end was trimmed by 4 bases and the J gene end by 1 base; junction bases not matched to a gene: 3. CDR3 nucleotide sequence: TGCGCCAGCAGCCCCGGACTAGCGGGAGTGAACACCGGGGAGCTGTTTTTT. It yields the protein CASSPGLAGVNTGELFF.

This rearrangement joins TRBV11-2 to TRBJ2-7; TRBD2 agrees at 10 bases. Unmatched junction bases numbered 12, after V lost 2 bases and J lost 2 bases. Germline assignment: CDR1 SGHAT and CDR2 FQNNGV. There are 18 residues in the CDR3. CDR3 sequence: CASSLWPVAGGPTYEQYF. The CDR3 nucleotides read TGTGCCAGCAGCTTATGGCCCGTAGCGGGAGGACCCACCTACGAGCAGTACTTC.

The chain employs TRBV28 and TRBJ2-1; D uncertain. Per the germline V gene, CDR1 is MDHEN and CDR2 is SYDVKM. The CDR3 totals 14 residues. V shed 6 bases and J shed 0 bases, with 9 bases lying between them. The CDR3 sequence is CASRPTSSYNEQFF. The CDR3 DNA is TGTGCCAGCAGGCCAACGAGCTCCTACAATGAGCAGTTCTTC.

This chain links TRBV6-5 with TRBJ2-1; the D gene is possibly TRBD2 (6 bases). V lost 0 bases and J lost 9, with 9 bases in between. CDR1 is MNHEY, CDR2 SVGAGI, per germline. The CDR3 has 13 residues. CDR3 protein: CASSYSQEGEQFF. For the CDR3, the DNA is TGTGCCAGCAGTTACTCACAGGAGGGTGAGCAGTTCTTC.

Here the CDR3 DNA reads TGCGCCAGCAGCTCAGGATCCCTCTCTAGCGGGAAGGGAAATGAGCAGTTCTTC. Protein sequence: CASSSGSLSSGKGNEQFF. The chain recombines TRBV5-1 with TRBJ2-1; 9 nucleotides agree with TRBD2. Germline-derived CDR1 and CDR2 are SGHRS and YFSETQ. This CDR3 comprises 18 residues. The V gene end was trimmed by 3 bases and the J gene end by 7 bases; junction bases not matched to a gene: 17.

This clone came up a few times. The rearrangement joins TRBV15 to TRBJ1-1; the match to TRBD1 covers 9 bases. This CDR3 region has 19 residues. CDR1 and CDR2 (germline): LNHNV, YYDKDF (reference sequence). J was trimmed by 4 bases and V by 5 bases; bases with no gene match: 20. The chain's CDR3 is CATSLSISLRTGEITEAFF. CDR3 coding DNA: TGTGCCACCAGCCTAAGCATTTCACTACGGACAGGGGAAATCACTGAAGCTTTCTTT. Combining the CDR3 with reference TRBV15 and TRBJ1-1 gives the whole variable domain DAMVIQNPRYQVTQFGKPVTLSCSQTLNHNVMYWYQQKSSQAPKLLFHYYDKDFNNEADTPDNFQSRRPNTSFCFLDIRSPGLGDTAMYLCATSLSISLRTGEITEAFFGQGTRLTVV.

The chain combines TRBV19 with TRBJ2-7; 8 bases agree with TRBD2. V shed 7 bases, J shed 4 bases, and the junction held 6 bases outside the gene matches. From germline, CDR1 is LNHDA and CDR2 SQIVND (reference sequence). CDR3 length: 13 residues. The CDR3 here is CASTSGSGYEQYF. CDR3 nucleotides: TGTGCCAGTACGAGCGGGAGTGGGTACGAGCAGTACTTC.